This note documents a single T cell receptor beta chain sequence. The data stem from a study of OX40 agonist ivuxolimab in advanced cancers. Profiled with immunoSEQ multiplex PCR; TCRdb holds only in-frame clones, not every one. Altogether over 55,000 clones are present, 77% being singletons, with the ten largest covering 5.5% to 7%. Per the germline V gene, CDR1 is SGDLS and CDR2 is YYNGEE. V shed 0 bases, J shed 4 bases, and the junction held 6 bases outside the gene matches. The CDR3 consists of 15 residues. The source is an adult with an advanced solid tumor such as melanoma, head and neck, liver or kidney cancer. Material: CD4+ or CD8+ T cells sorted from blood, obtained in a trial of the OX40 agonist ivuxolimab. The chain employs TRBV9 and TRBJ1-2, with 7 bases aligning to TRBD1. For the CDR3, the DNA is TGTGCCAGCAGCGTAGTGGGTACAGGGGCCTATGGCTACACCTTC. Protein: CASSVVGTGAYGYTF. The full variable domain, its missing parts supplied by reference TRBV9 and TRBJ1-2, is DSGVTQTPKHLITATGQRVTLRCSPRSGDLSVYWYQQSLDQGLQFLIQYYNGEERAKGNILERFSAQQFPDLHSELNLSSLELGDSALYFCASSVVGTGAYGYTFGSGTRLTVV.